This TCR beta chain was observed in a study of PD-1 blockade in classical Hodgkin lymphoma. The germline gives CDR1 LNHDA, CDR2 SQIVND (reference sequence). The CDR3 spans 14 residues. Trimming shortened V by 3 bases and J by 4 bases, and 12 bases separated the two germline ends. Brentuximab vedotin exposure varied among the patients, all of whom had relapsed after autologous stem cell transplantation. The data were produced by immunoSEQ multiplex PCR, yet TCRdb's version contains in-frame clones alone and is incomplete. The repertoire consists of nearly 100,000 clones, with over 80% occurring once and the leading ten covering roughly an eighth.

The specimen comprised peripheral blood mononuclear cells (PBMCs), sampled at baseline. This TCR derives from a human donor with classical Hodgkin lymphoma. V gene TRBV19 combines with J gene TRBJ2-5; a weak D match, TRBD2 (5 bases). CDR3 nucleotides: TGTGCCAGTAGTATTGGTGGGCTAGCAGAGACCCAGTACTTC. Translated: CASSIGGLAETQYF.